This TCR beta chain originates from a study of cytomegalovirus exposure and HLA in healthy donors. CDR1 MDHEN and CDR2 SYDVKM come from the germline V gene. The length of the CDR3 is 14 residues. The PCR used 60 Vbeta and 13 Jbeta primers. Method: immunoSEQ multiplex PCR; TCRdb's copy keeps in-frame clones and lacks some. The sample comprises approximately 140,000 clones, about 80% of which are singletons, and 5% to 7.5% rests with the top ten. The sample was PBMCs. The chain carries TRBV28 and TRBJ2-5, with D perhaps matching TRBD2 (6 bases). The end of the DNA aligns better with TRBJ2-7, so the J call may be wrong. The receptor's source is a woman aged 40 to 50 in good health and CMV-seropositive. The CDR3 sequence is CASSKGLIAYEQYF. For the CDR3, the DNA is TGTGCCAGCAGTAAGGGACTGATAGCCTACGAGCAGTACTTC.